A single sample gave rise to the 19 T cell receptor beta chains below, sequenced in a study of chemoradiotherapy in HPV16-positive cancers. Sequencing was performed with immunoSEQ multiplex PCR; in TCRdb, only in-frame clones are kept and a portion is missing. This repertoire shows about 12,000 clones, 77% found once; its top ten account for around 1.5%. The sample was acquired from a patient who underwent chemoradiotherapy. The receptors come from a human donor with HPV-associated anogenital cancer.

The chain couples TRBV12-5 to TRBJ2-7, with a tentative D call TRBD2 (5 bases). From germline, CDR1 is LGHNT and CDR2 FRNRAP. The V and J ends lost 6 bases and 7 bases respectively, with 13 bases between them. CDR3 length equals 12 residues. CDR3 coding DNA: TGTGCTAGTGGATCCGACTGGAGGGAGCAGTACTTC. Its protein is CASGSDWREQYF. The whole variable domain, filled in from reference TRBV12-5 and TRBJ2-7, reads DARVTQTPRHKVTEMGQEVTMRCQPILGHNTVFWYRQTMMQGLELLAYFRNRAPLDDSGMPKDRFSAEMPDATLATLKIQPSEPRDSAVYFCASGSDWREQYFGPGTRLTVT.

V gene TRBV5-1 combines with J gene TRBJ2-7; no definite D call. The CDR3 spans 14 residues. Germline-derived CDR1 and CDR2 are SGHRS and YFSETQ. V lost 0 bases and J lost 0, with 7 bases in between. CDR3 sequence: CASSLVSDSYEQYF. The CDR3 bases are TGCGCCAGCAGCTTGGTTTCAGACTCCTACGAGCAGTACTTC.

J is TRBJ2-7 and V is TRBV6-9; TRBD1 matches at 7 bases. Germline loops: CDR1 MNHGY, CDR2 SVAAGI. V was pared by 0 bases and J by 2 bases, with 10 bases of the junction left unmatched. There are 17 residues in the CDR3. CDR3 in amino acids: CASSYSKGQLNTYEQYF. CDR3 nucleotides: TGTGCCAGCAGTTATTCAAAGGGACAGCTTAATACCTACGAGCAGTACTTC.

The rearrangement uses TRBV6-4 and TRBJ1-6; D ambiguous. V lost 11 bases, J lost 7 bases, and 15 bases lay in between. CDR3 size: 13 residues. Looked up from germline, CDR1 is MRHNA and CDR2 is SNTAGT. The CDR3 nucleotides are TGTGCCTCACAAGCGACGCGCAATTCACCCCTCCACTTT. Translated: CASQATRNSPLHF.

This chain links TRBV7-2 with TRBJ2-7; 8 bases are shared with TRBD2. CDR1 is SGHTA and CDR2 is FQGNSA in the germline V gene. V dropped 7 bases and J dropped 2; count of bases not matched to a gene: 13. This CDR3 comprises 16 residues. The CDR3 DNA reads TGTGCCAGCACCAGAGTGCTAGCGGGTCCTACCTACGAGCAGTACTTC. Protein sequence: CASTRVLAGPTYEQYF.

V and J are TRBV30 and TRBJ1-1, with D perhaps TRBD1 (5 bases). Trimming left V 2 bases short and J 5 bases short, with 15 bases between. This CDR3 is built from 14 residues. CDR1 and CDR2 from the germline V gene are GTSNPN and SVGIG (reference sequence). In DNA, the CDR3 is TGTGCCTGGAGTAATGTGGGGCGAAGTACTGAAGCTTTCTTT. Its protein is CAWSNVGRSTEAFF.

This chain links TRBV30 with TRBJ1-5; D ambiguous. The germline V gene has CDR1 GTSNPN and CDR2 SVGIG (reference sequence). This CDR3 spans 13 amino acids. The ends were cut back, 1 base at V and 1 base at J, with 5 bases in the middle. The CDR3 reads CAWSEDSNQPQHF. CDR3 bases: TGTGCCTGGAGTGAGGACAGCAATCAGCCCCAGCATTTT.

The rearrangement uses TRBV18 and TRBJ1-1; TRBD1 is a possible D gene (6 bases). The ends were cut back, 2 bases at V and 5 bases at J, with 12 bases in the middle. This CDR3 is 14 amino acids long. The germline CDR1 and CDR2 sequences are KGHSH and LQKENI. This chain's CDR3 is CASSPGTPRTEAFF. Here the CDR3 DNA reads TGTGCCAGCTCACCAGGGACACCACGGACTGAAGCTTTCTTT.

The chain joins TRBV29-1 to TRBJ1-1; D possibly corresponds to TRBD1 (6 bases). V was cut by 4 bases and J by 3 bases, with 15 bases left in between. The CDR3 length is 14 residues. Per the germline V gene, CDR1 is SQVTM and CDR2 is ANQGSEA. CDR3 protein: CSVAAGGLYTEAFF. The CDR3 coding sequence is TGCAGCGTTGCCGCCGGGGGGCTGTACACTGAAGCTTTCTTT.

The rearrangement uses TRBV11-2 and TRBJ2-3; 11 nucleotides align to TRBD2. The trim removed 7 bases at V and 3 bases at J, leaving 6 bases unmatched. The V gene's germline CDR1 is SGHAT and CDR2 FQNNGV. This CDR3 spans 15 amino acids. The CDR3 protein is CASIATSGGTDTQYF. CDR3 sequence (DNA): TGTGCCAGCATCGCAACTAGCGGGGGTACAGATACGCAGTATTTT.

The J gene is TRBJ1-2, the V gene TRBV11-3; 7 bases match TRBD1. CDR3 length: 13 residues. Looked up from germline, CDR1 is SGHNT and CDR2 is YENEEA. Unmatched junction bases numbered 8, after V lost 5 bases and J lost 8 bases. The CDR3 loop reads CASSRDRDGGYTF. CDR3 DNA: TGTGCCAGCAGCCGCGACAGGGATGGGGGCTACACCTTC.

The chain couples TRBV2 to TRBJ1-4; D is unclear. The length of the CDR3 is 14 residues. Germline V gives CDR1 SNHLY, CDR2 FYNNEI. Trimming removed 4 bases from V and 4 bases from J, with 10 bases in between. The CDR3 spells CASSVGQINEKLFF. The CDR3 bases are TGTGCCAGCAGTGTAGGCCAGATTAATGAAAAACTGTTTTTT.

With regard to this clone: An end of the junction does not agree with germline; a read error may underlie this. V and J are TRBV7-7 and TRBJ2-1, with 9 bases aligning to TRBD2. Germline V CDR1 and CDR2: SSHAT, FNYEAQ (reference sequence). The CDR3 totals 13 residues. CDR3 sequence (DNA): TGTGCTAGCAGCTTAGTTAGCGGGGGTGAGCAGTTCTTC. Amino acids: CASSLVSGGEQFF.

V and J are TRBV5-4 and TRBJ1-6, with TRBD1 as a possible D gene (6 bases). There are 15 residues in the CDR3. The V gene's germline CDR1 is SGHNT and CDR2 YYREEE (reference sequence). V was clipped by 2 bases and J by 6 bases, with 12 bases between them. The DNA of the CDR3 is TGTGCCAGCAGCTTAGGGGGGGCTTCTAATTCACCCCTCCACTTT. Translated, it gives CASSLGGASNSPLHF.

The gene calls are TRBV11-2 and TRBJ2-7; D is uncertain. The CDR3 consists of 16 residues. Trimming stripped 4 bases from V and 0 bases from J, with 16 bases between. Germline lookup yields CDR1 SGHAT and CDR2 FQNNGV. CDR3 protein: CASSSARYPYSYEQYF. The CDR3 DNA follows: TGTGCCAGCAGCTCCGCCCGGTACCCTTACTCCTACGAGCAGTACTTC.

The J gene is TRBJ2-3, the V gene TRBV15, with a possible D match to TRBD2 (5 bases). CDR3 length equals 15 residues. Per the germline V gene, CDR1 is LNHNV and CDR2 is YYDKDF (reference sequence). Deletions cut 1 base from V and 2 bases from J, with 10 bases between. This CDR3 is CATSRVERITDTQYF. In DNA form, the CDR3 reads TGTGCCACCAGCAGAGTGGAGCGGATCACAGATACGCAGTATTTT.

The J gene is TRBJ1-5, the V gene TRBV19, with D perhaps matching TRBD1 (5 bases). V lost 8 bases, J lost 4 bases, and 21 bases lay in between. CDR3 length: 16 amino acids. CDR1 is LNHDA and CDR2 is SQIVND in the germline V gene (reference sequence). The CDR3 DNA follows: TGTGCCAGTTCCGTGGGGCCCCCCTATCGGAATCAGCCCCAGCATTTT. Encoded protein: CASSVGPPYRNQPQHF.

The table lists this clone with a few counts. This rearrangement joins TRBV27 to TRBJ2-7; D remains unclear. The CDR3 covers 11 residues. CDR1 is MNHEY and CDR2 is SMNVEV in the germline V gene (reference sequence). Trimming removed 6 bases at V and 5 bases at J, with 8 bases between. The CDR3 loop reads CASRDGHEQYF. In DNA form, the CDR3 reads TGTGCCAGCAGAGACGGACACGAGCAGTACTTC.

The chain uses TRBV7-3 and TRBJ1-2; possible D gene TRBD1, 5 bases. The V end was cut by 5 bases, the J end by 5 bases, with 12 bases between. The CDR3 is made up of 13 amino acids. Germline V gives CDR1 SGHTA, CDR2 FQGTGA. This CDR3 reads CASSPGEGYGYTF. The CDR3, as DNA: TGTGCCAGCAGCCCCGGGGAGGGGTATGGCTACACCTTC.